The rows below give T cell receptor beta chains drawn from one sample of a study of identical twins. In TCRdb, the 5' RACE reads were re-called with MiXCR into one record per CDR3 protein. The repertoire holds around 1.7 million distinct CDR3 sequences, roughly 35% seen once, with over 0.25% in the top ten. Sequencing was done on a sample of cord blood. Every receptor here comes from a newborn girl in good health. Both conserved end residues are part of each CDR3. The D gene is left open where the match is weak. Clone size is stated in some rows and not others, as once, few, many or a class when expanded.

>TRBV7-2|TRBJ2-5|TRBD2|NA
TGTGCCACTCTTACACGGGGGGTGATCTCGGAGACCCAGTACTTC
CATLTRGVISETQYF
>TRBV11-2|TRBJ1-1|TRBD1|NA
TGTGCCAGCAGCTTCCGACAGGGCGGCATGAACACTGAAGCTTTCTTT
CASSFRQGGMNTEAFF
>TRBV7-9|TRBJ2-4|NA|many
TGTGCCAGCAGCTTTACGAACATAGCCAAAAACATTCAGTACTTC
CASSFTNIAKNIQYF
>TRBV3-1|TRBJ1-2|TRBD1|NA
TGTGCCGGCAGCCAAGGGACAGGGCATGGCTACACCTTC
CAGSQGTGHGYTF
>TRBV27|TRBJ1-1|TRBD1|once
TGTGCCAGCAAAATCAGGGGGCCCTCCAACACTGAAGCTTTCTTT
CASKIRGPSNTEAFF
>TRBV4-2|TRBJ1-4|NA|NA
TGTGCCAGCGAGACGAACGGCAGAGGAGCAACTAATGAAAAACTGTTTTTT
CASETNGRGATNEKLFF
>TRBV18|TRBJ2-7|NA|NA
TGTGCCAGCTCACCACCGGCATCTAGAAGGTACGAGCAGTACTTC
CASSPPASRRYEQYF
>TRBV7-2|TRBJ1-5|TRBD1|NA
TGTGCCAGCAGCTCTGAAGTGCTGACAGGGTATAGCAATCAGCCCCAGCATTTT
CASSSEVLTGYSNQPQHF
>TRBV21-1|TRBJ2-3|NA|NA
TGTGCCATCATCCCTATAGCGGGAGTCCCCACAGATACGCAGTATTTT
CAIIPIAGVPTDTQYF
>TRBV29-1|TRBJ2-3|NA|NA
TGCAGCGTTGCTCTTAGGAGGGGATCAGGCACAGATACGCAGTATTTT
CSVALRRGSGTDTQYF
>TRBV13|TRBJ2-2|NA|NA
TGTGCCAGCAGCTTCGAACTCTTAAACACCGGGGAGCTGTTTTTT
CASSFELLNTGELFF
>TRBV5-5|TRBJ2-1|NA|NA
TGTGCCTGCAGCATCCGACAGATATACAATGAGCAGTTCTTC
CACSIRQIYNEQFF